This TCR beta chain emerged from a study of T cell responses to AZD1222 COVID-19 vaccine. Looking at the study overall: Recipients boosted at about 4 weeks or about 12 weeks are pooled.

Details on this clone: Its cognate antigen is unknown.

This CDR3 comprises 14 residues. Germline loops: CDR1 KGHSH, CDR2 LQKENI. Trimming cost V 2 bases and J 9 bases, with 17 bases left between them. Study-wide findings and caveats: Seropositivity was recorded at baseline in only a handful of AZD1222 recipients. Spike-specific TCRs gained breadth and depth after people received two AZD1222 doses. Targets within unmutated variant regions were reportedly found for nearly half of spike-specific TCRs.

Profiled with immunoSEQ multiplex PCR; TCRdb holds only in-frame clones, not every one. The data show fewer than 300,000 clones, 80% to 95% seen once. The sequence was collected from an adult in good health. The source material was peripheral blood, sampled on day 0 of AZD1222 vaccination. J is TRBJ2-7 and V is TRBV18, with D possibly matching TRBD2 (6 bases). The CDR3 region has the DNA TGTGCCAGCTCACCAACCGGGGGACGAGACCGGCAGTACTTC. It yields the protein CASSPTGGRDRQYF.